This entry lists 12 T cell receptor beta chains sequenced from one sample in a study of Graves' ophthalmopathy and Graves' hyperthyroidism (dated by TCRdb to the late 2010s). Reads for this sample came from an Illumina HiSeq 2000. For repertoire sequencing, the TCR beta CDR3 regions were amplified from RNA transcripts. A first-round RT-PCR used HTBI primers with the Qiagen OneStep RT-PCR kit, followed by a second-round multiplex PCR, size selection and purification. Clones were called with MiXCR by TCRdb after fastp trimmed the public reads at Q25, and only in-frame beta chains were retained. Each CDR3 protein appears once, grouped with its most common genes and DNA. This sample is represented by roughly 410,000 distinct CDR3 sequences; approximately 15% of them were singletons. Clones ranked in the top ten supply about 7% of the sample. Sequences were obtained from peripheral blood. These receptors originate from a young woman with stable Graves' hyperthyroidism. Donor details come from another sample of the same person, matched by shared clones.

In its sample, this clonotype was seen many times. V usage is TRBV29-1 and J usage is TRBJ1-2; no reliable D call. The CDR3 length is 12 residues. CDR1 and CDR2 (germline): SQVTM, ANQGSEA. The V and J ends lost 3 bases and 5 bases respectively, with 10 bases between them. The CDR3, as DNA: TGCAGCGTTGACTTGCGGGCGTATGGCTACACCTTC. Protein product: CSVDLRAYGYTF.

In this sample, this clonotype turned up many times. This chain uses TRBV2 with TRBJ1-2, with D tentatively TRBD1 (5 bases). CDR1 and CDR2 from the germline V gene are SNHLY and FYNNEI. CDR3 length equals 11 residues. V shed 7 bases and J shed 8 bases, with 11 bases lying between them. The CDR3 DNA is TGTGCCAGCAATGAGGGACCCGGCTACACCTTC. Translating gives CASNEGPGYTF.

This clonotype showed up just a few times. Without the conserved terminal phenylalanine or tryptophan, this CDR3 likely stems from a read error. The chain has TRBV6-5 and TRBJ2-3; D gene ambiguous. This CDR3 spans 13 amino acids. With 3 bases removed from V and 3 bases from J, the gap between germline ends came to 7 bases. The germline CDR1 and CDR2 sequences are MNHEY and SVGAGI. This CDR3 is CASSYLRTDTQYL. Written as DNA, the CDR3 is TGTGCCAGCAGTTATTTGAGGACAGATACGCAGTATCTT.

The chain couples TRBV11-1 to TRBJ1-2, with a tentative D call TRBD1 (6 bases). Germline CDR1 is SGHAT and CDR2 is FQDESV (reference sequence). Trimming pared 4 bases from V and 2 bases from J, leaving 17 bases between. The CDR3 loop spans 16 amino acids. The CDR3 DNA sequence: TGTGCCAGCAGCTCCCCGGCGACAGGAGAAAACTATGGCTACACCTTC. Protein sequence: CASSSPATGENYGYTF.

In this sample, this clonotype turned up many times. The chain carries TRBV6-1 and TRBJ1-6; 9 bases map to TRBD1. The CDR3 loop spans 14 amino acids. In germline, CDR1 is MNHNS, CDR2 SASEGT. Trimming took 5 bases from V and 6 from J; bases not matched to a gene: 2. Here the CDR3 reads CASSKTGGNSPLHF. CDR3 coding DNA: TGTGCCAGCAGTAAGACAGGGGGTAATTCACCCCTCCACTTT.

Only a few counts were recorded for this clonotype. The J gene is TRBJ2-5, the V gene TRBV10-3; maybe TRBD2 (6 bases). Germline assignment: CDR1 ENHRY and CDR2 SYGVKD. Trimming took off 0 bases at V and 5 bases at J, with 13 bases between the two ends. The CDR3 length is 15 residues. The CDR3 nucleotides are TGTGCCATCAGTGAGTCCGGGACTCCCGGGGAGACCCAGTACTTC. Translation: CAISESGTPGETQYF.

Ten or more counts support this clonotype. The chain has TRBV2 and TRBJ1-5, with D hard to call. The germline V and J ends were trimmed by 4 bases and 7 bases, with 8 bases remaining between them. The CDR3 totals 12 residues. Germline V gives CDR1 SNHLY, CDR2 FYNNEI. CDR3 sequence (DNA): TGTGCCAGCAGTGCGCGGGGACAGCCCCAGCATTTT. Encoded protein: CASSARGQPQHF.

The chain links TRBV5-5 to TRBJ1-1; D uncertain. There are 14 residues in the CDR3. Germline V lookup: CDR1 SGHKS, CDR2 YYEKEE (reference sequence). V lost 4 bases and J 5 bases, leaving 15 bases between the germline ends. CDR3 coding DNA: TGTGCCAGCAGCCTGATGGGTCTGGCGACTGAAGCTTTCTTT. This encodes CASSLMGLATEAFF.

This clonotype has only one observation. This may be a read error: a much more frequent sequence differs by one nucleotide. The conserved phenylalanine or tryptophan normally closing the CDR3 is absent here, so this likely arose from a read error. V usage is TRBV5-4 and J usage is TRBJ1-5, with TRBD1 matching over 7 bases. The ends lost 4 bases at V and 1 base at J; junction bases unmatched: 2. CDR1 and CDR2 (germline): SGHNT, YYREEE (reference sequence). This CDR3 spans 14 amino acids. The chain's CDR3 is CASSDRESNQPQHV. The CDR3 DNA reads as TGTGCCAGCAGCGACAGGGAGAGCAATCAGCCCCAGCATGTT.

This clonotype has ten or more counts. Since a much larger clone is just one base distant, this may be a read error. The chain links TRBV14 to TRBJ1-3, with D hard to call. The V gene lost 5 bases and the J gene lost 0 bases, with 2 bases spanning the gap. Germline V gives CDR1 SGHDN, CDR2 FVKESK. The CDR3 is 12 residues long. The CDR3: CASSISGNTIYF. The DNA for the CDR3 is TGTGCCAGCAGCATCTCTGGAAACACCATATATTTT.

In its sample, this clonotype was seen many times. The genes are TRBV6-1 and TRBJ2-2; TRBD1 matches at 9 bases. Per the germline V gene, CDR1 is MNHNS and CDR2 is SASEGT. Trimming removed 4 bases from V and 10 bases from J; junction bases left unmatched: 13. There are 16 residues in the CDR3. The CDR3 region is CASSGLVGQGTKELFF. In DNA form, the CDR3 reads TGTGCCAGCAGTGGGTTGGTAGGACAGGGGACAAAGGAGCTGTTTTTT.

This clonotype was detected many times. The genes are TRBV2 and TRBJ1-1; D not certain. Trimming removed 6 bases at V and 4 bases at J, with 18 bases between. The CDR3 covers 15 residues. CDR1 and CDR2 from the germline V gene are SNHLY and FYNNEI. The CDR3 DNA reads as TGTGCCAGCAGCCCCTCACCCTCCAAGGGCACTGAAGCTTTCTTT. Translation gives CASSPSPSKGTEAFF.